This T cell receptor beta chain was sequenced during a study of blood T cells in healthy people across ages. Comment on this clonotype: The antigen is not known.

Primed by a sample-barcoded 5' primer and a J-beta primer mix, a second PCR proceeded for roughly 7 to 11 cycles. There were at least 2.5 million CDR3-containing paired-end reads obtained from each sample. MiXCR, run by TCRdb on the 5' RACE reads, gives a single entry per CDR3 protein. The table shows about 2 million distinct CDR3 sequences, with around half occurring only once. The CDR3 contains 19 residues. CDR1 is LGHNA, CDR2 YNFKEQ, per germline. V dropped 3 bases and J dropped 0; count of bases not matched to a gene: 15. Overall study findings and caveats: Unknown CMV status may confound age-related changes in expanded clones.

The sample taken for sequencing was blood. The chain uses TRBV4-2 and TRBJ2-5; the match to TRBD2 covers 8 bases. The receptor's source is a woman between 35 and 50 years old in good health. The CDR3 reads CASSQRPTHTGGDQETQYF. The CDR3 nucleotides are TGTGCCAGCAGCCAGAGACCCACCCATACCGGGGGGGACCAAGAGACCCAGTACTTC.